This TCR beta chain was identified in a study of PD-1 blockade in classical Hodgkin lymphoma. Overall study context: Patients got intravenous nivolumab 3 mg/kg every 2 weeks. Study-level points and caveats: CD4+ TCR diversity, unlike CD8+, climbed significantly by C4D1. A reduction in baseline TCR diversity was reportedly seen in newly diagnosed patients relative to healthy donors. Differences between repertoires have undefined causes, possibly disease activity or prior therapy.

This table comes from immunoSEQ multiplex PCR, and its TCRdb copy is limited to in-frame clones, with some not included. Seen here are 75,000 to 100,000 clones, roughly four fifths observed once, and the top ten hold 16%. Every single patient, without exception, relapsed after autologous stem cell transplantation, and brentuximab vedotin exposure varied. There are 17 residues in the CDR3. The V gene lost 3 bases and the J gene lost 1 base, with 21 bases spanning the gap. Germline lookup yields CDR1 GTSNPN and CDR2 SVGIG (reference sequence). Of note for this clone: Its antigen is not identified.

The J gene is TRBJ1-1, the V gene TRBV30, with D tentatively TRBD1 (5 bases). Material: peripheral blood mononuclear cells (PBMCs), obtained before the second cycle of nivolumab. The source of this sequence is a human donor with classical Hodgkin lymphoma. CDR3 in amino acids: CAWSLLFSGTPNTEAFF. CDR3 sequence (DNA): TGTGCCTGGAGCCTCCTCTTTTCCGGGACGCCGAACACTGAAGCTTTCTTT. Full variable domain (remainder filled in from reference TRBV30 and TRBJ1-1): SQTIHQWPATLVQPVGSPLSLECTVEGTSNPNLYWYRQAAGRGLQLLFYSVGIGQISSEVPQNLSASRPQDRQFILSSKKLLLSDSGFYLCAWSLLFSGTPNTEAFFGQGTRLTVV.